This TCR beta chain was obtained from a study of blood T cell repertoires in COVID-19. About the research overall: The samples span acute and convalescent COVID-19 from the United States, Italy and Spain. Sample material is recorded as cDNA or gDNA derived from T cells, B-cell-depleted T cells, or PBMCs.

Germline V CDR1 and CDR2: KGHSH, LQKENI. The CDR3 is 17 amino acids. V lost 2 bases and J lost 8; bases outside the gene matches: 12. In the authors' workflow: It was from reference gene primer amplification that nucleated cell counts were estimated. Sequencing used immunoSEQ multiplex PCR; TCRdb keeps in-frame clones, though not all of them. That table furnishes V, J and clone size, whereas the DNA furnished D and trimming. The sample holds 95,000 to 150,000 clones, around 88% seen once. The receptor was isolated from a woman between 45 and 65 years old with active or convalescent COVID-19. The sample consisted of peripheral blood. The chain links TRBV18 to TRBJ1-6, with 7 bases aligning to TRBD1. The CDR3: CASSPMGSQGGDSPLHF. As DNA, the CDR3 is TGTGCCAGCTCACCAATGGGATCGCAGGGGGGAGATTCACCCCTCCACTTT.